The next 13 T cell receptor beta chains were all read from a single sample in a study of T cells after yellow fever vaccination. One entry per CDR3 protein results from TCRdb running MiXCR on the 5' RACE reads. The repertoire consists of around 320,000 distinct CDR3 sequences, with around 4.3% occurring once and the leading ten covering 19%. The sample consisted of PBMCs, taken 15 days after the yellow fever booster vaccination. The receptor source for this set is a man between 18 and 35 years old who received the YFV17D yellow fever vaccine.

The gene calls are TRBV4-3 and TRBJ1-1; possibly TRBD1 for D (5 bases). This CDR3 contains 14 residues. Per germline, CDR1 LGHNA and CDR2 YSLEER. Trimming removed 3 bases from V and 10 bases from J, with 18 bases in between. CDR3 protein: CASSHRSGEGRAFF. The CDR3 nucleotides are TGCGCCAGCAGCCACCGCTCGGGGGAGGGACGAGCTTTCTTT.

This clonotype was counted ten times or more. The V call is TRBV7-6, the J call TRBJ1-4, with D tentatively TRBD1 (5 bases). The CDR3 length is 16 residues. Trimming removed 4 bases at V and 0 bases at J, with 12 bases between. The germline gives CDR1 SGHVS, CDR2 FNYEAQ. For the CDR3, the DNA is TGTGCCAGCAGCTCGGACACTTTGGCAACTAATGAAAAACTGTTTTTT. Translation gives CASSSDTLATNEKLFF.

The chain couples TRBV4-1 to TRBJ2-5; 8 bases match TRBD1. Germline loops: CDR1 MGHRA, CDR2 YSYEKL. The CDR3 has 15 amino acids. Losses at the gene ends were 4 bases for V and 6 bases for J; bases not matched to a gene: 10. CDR3 residues: CASSPTTTGDKTQYF. The CDR3 DNA follows: TGCGCCAGCAGCCCCACTACGACAGGGGACAAGACCCAGTACTTC.

This clonotype was detected many times. This chain links TRBV5-1 with TRBJ2-5; D uncertain. Deletions cut 4 bases from V and 2 bases from J, with 12 bases between. Looked up from germline, CDR1 is SGHRS and CDR2 is YFSETQ. This CDR3 is built from 14 residues. CDR3: CASSSGVSQETQYF. The CDR3 DNA reads TGCGCCAGCAGCAGTGGGGTCTCACAAGAGACCCAGTACTTC.

This clonotype was found many times. This chain links TRBV4-3 with TRBJ2-3; D perhaps matches TRBD2 (5 bases). The CDR3 is made up of 16 amino acids. CDR1 is LGHNA and CDR2 is YSLEER in the germline V gene. The ends were cut back, 0 bases at V and 0 bases at J, with 10 bases in the middle. CDR3 residues: CASSQDHGDSTDTQYF. The CDR3 DNA is TGCGCCAGCAGCCAAGATCACGGGGATAGCACAGATACGCAGTATTTT.

In this sample, this clonotype turned up a few times. The V call is TRBV13, the J call TRBJ2-7; perhaps TRBD1 as D (5 bases). The V gene's germline CDR1 is PRHDT and CDR2 FYEKMQ (reference sequence). Deletions cut 0 bases from V and 2 bases from J, with 8 bases between. The CDR3 contains 14 residues. The CDR3 coding sequence is TGTGCCAGCAGCTTAGGGGGGCAGGCCTACGAGCAGTACTTC. It yields the protein CASSLGGQAYEQYF.

This clonotype was observed a handful of times. This rearrangement joins TRBV5-1 to TRBJ1-1; 7 nucleotides line up with TRBD1. Germline CDR1 is SGHRS and CDR2 is YFSETQ. This CDR3 comprises 17 residues. V lost 3 bases, J lost 5 bases, and 16 bases stayed unmatched. The CDR3 region is CASSSPNSQGVETEAFF. The CDR3 bases are TGCGCCAGCAGCTCACCGAACTCCCAGGGGGTTGAGACTGAAGCTTTCTTT.

This clonotype was counted only a few times. J is TRBJ2-5 and V is TRBV12-2; no check of the table's D call, TRBD2, against the DNA was made. TRBV12-2 is an annotated pseudogene. CDR3 length: 16 residues. The CDR3 sequence: CASRKDLRTVQETQYF. As DNA, the CDR3 is TGTGCAAGTCGCAAAGACCTCCGGACGGTCCAAGAGACCCAGTACTTC.

This clonotype was detected ten times or more. This chain joins TRBV9 and TRBJ2-1, with 12 bases lining up with TRBD2. This CDR3 has 20 residues. Germline V gives CDR1 SGDLS, CDR2 YYNGEE. Germline trimming cut 0 bases from V and 1 base from J; bases unmatched to any gene: 11. The CDR3 sequence: CASSVGRLAGGLRSYNEQFF. The CDR3 DNA sequence: TGTGCCAGCAGCGTAGGGAGGCTAGCGGGGGGGCTCCGTTCCTACAATGAGCAGTTCTTC.

This clonotype was seen repeatedly, ten times or more. This chain uses TRBV20-1 with TRBJ2-2; D may be TRBD1 (6 bases). Germline V gene data show CDR1 as DFQATT and CDR2 as SNEGSKA (reference sequence). The CDR3 runs 14 residues. V was pared by 3 bases and J by 5 bases, with 13 bases between. CDR3 DNA: TGCAGTGCTAGGGGGACAACGAGAACCGGGGAGCTGTTTTTT. It specifies CSARGTTRTGELFF.

V and J are TRBV6-1 and TRBJ1-6; TRBD1 aligns across 11 bases. There are 15 residues in the CDR3. Germline V gene data show CDR1 as MNHNS and CDR2 as SASEGT. V lost 4 bases and J lost 7; bases outside the gene matches: 3. CDR3 DNA sequence: TGTGCCAGCAGTGGGACAGGGGGCAAGAATTCACCCCTCCACTTT. Translating it yields CASSGTGGKNSPLHF.

The V call is TRBV5-1, the J call TRBJ2-7, with D perhaps assigned TRBD1 or TRBD2 (5 bases each). The germline CDR1 and CDR2 sequences are SGHRS and YFSETQ. V was clipped by 1 base and J by 6 bases, with 14 bases between them. The CDR3 consists of 14 residues. Written as DNA, the CDR3 is TGCGCCAGCAGCTTGCGGGGCCGGATTGGCGAGCAGTACTTC. The encoded protein is CASSLRGRIGEQYF. Using reference TRBV5-1 and TRBJ2-7 for the parts outside the CDR3, the full variable domain is KAGVTQTPRYLIKTRGQQVTLSCSPISGHRSVSWYQQTPGQGLQFLFEYFSETQRNKGNFPGRFSGRQFSNSRSEMNVSTLELGDSALYLCASSLRGRIGEQYFGPGTRLTVT.

This clonotype was seen only a few times. The V and J genes are TRBV6-1 and TRBJ2-1, with D unresolved. This CDR3 has 13 residues. V was cut by 2 bases and J by 10 bases, with 12 bases left in between. Germline lookup yields CDR1 MNHNS and CDR2 SASEGT. This chain's CDR3 is CASSERRPREQFF. CDR3 nucleotides: TGTGCCAGCAGTGAACGACGGCCCCGGGAGCAGTTCTTC.